This T cell receptor (beta chain) was found in a study of T cell changes during pregnancy in multiple sclerosis. Clones were read by immunoSEQ multiplex PCR, and TCRdb kept only the in-frame ones, dropping some. The sample has about 59,000 clones; roughly 94% are singletons. Germline lookup yields CDR1 MNHEY and CDR2 SVGAGI. The V end lost 8 bases, the J end lost 9 bases, and 17 bases lay between the germline ends. This CDR3 contains 12 residues. The chain has TRBV6-5 and TRBJ2-7, with D possibly TRBD2 on 6 matching bases. The starting material was CD8+ T cells from peripheral blood mononuclear cells, obtained after pregnancy. The clonotype was recovered from a female donor with multiple sclerosis, enrolled in a pregnancy study. In nucleotides, the CDR3 is TGTGCCAGCTCGGGAGTGGCGGGTGGGCAGTACTTC. Protein: CASSGVAGGQYF.